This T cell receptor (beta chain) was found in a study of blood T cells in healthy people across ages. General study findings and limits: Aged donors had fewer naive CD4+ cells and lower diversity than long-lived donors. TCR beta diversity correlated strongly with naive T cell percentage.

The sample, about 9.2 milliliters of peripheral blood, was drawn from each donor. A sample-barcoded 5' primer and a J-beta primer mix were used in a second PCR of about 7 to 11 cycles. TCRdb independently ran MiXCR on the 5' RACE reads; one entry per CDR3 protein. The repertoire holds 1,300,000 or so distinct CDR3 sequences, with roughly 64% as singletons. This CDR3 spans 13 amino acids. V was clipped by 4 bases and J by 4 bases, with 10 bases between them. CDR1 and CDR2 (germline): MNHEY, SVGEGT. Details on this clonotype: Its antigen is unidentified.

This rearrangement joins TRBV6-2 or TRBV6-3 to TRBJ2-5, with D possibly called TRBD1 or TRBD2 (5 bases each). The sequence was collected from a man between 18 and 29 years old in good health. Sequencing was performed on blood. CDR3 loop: CASSSWDPETQYF. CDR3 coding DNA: TGTGCCAGCAGTTCGTGGGACCCAGAGACCCAGTACTTC.